This TCR beta chain was sequenced for a study of glioma-infiltrating T cells. Findings of the study overall: Only very few CDR3 sequences appeared in both tissue and blood. Shared blood CDR3 signature motifs marked patients with low tissue-blood divergence. Above-expected tissue-blood divergence occurred in all gliomas, most in low-grade ones.

TCR alpha and beta CDR3 regions were amplified from RNA using iRepertoire nested multiplex PCR. TCRdb reanalysed the multiplex PCR reads using MiXCR and keeps one entry per CDR3 protein. Here the sample spans a few hundred thousand distinct CDR3 sequences, approximately 42% being singletons. Notes on this clonotype: Its target is unknown.

Trimming cost V 0 bases and J 5 bases, with 14 bases left between them. Germline values: CDR1 SGHRS, CDR2 YFSETQ. The CDR3 length is 16 residues. The specimen was glioma tissue, nonneoplastic brain tissue, or PBMCs (not recorded which). This rearrangement joins TRBV5-1 to TRBJ2-2; the D gene is possibly TRBD2 (6 bases). The source is a human donor with low-grade glioma or glioblastoma, undergoing nonglioma brain surgery, or in good health (not recorded which). The CDR3 protein is CASSLAWGGNTGELFF. Here the CDR3 DNA reads TGCGCCAGCAGCTTGGCATGGGGCGGGAATACCGGGGAGCTGTTTTTT.